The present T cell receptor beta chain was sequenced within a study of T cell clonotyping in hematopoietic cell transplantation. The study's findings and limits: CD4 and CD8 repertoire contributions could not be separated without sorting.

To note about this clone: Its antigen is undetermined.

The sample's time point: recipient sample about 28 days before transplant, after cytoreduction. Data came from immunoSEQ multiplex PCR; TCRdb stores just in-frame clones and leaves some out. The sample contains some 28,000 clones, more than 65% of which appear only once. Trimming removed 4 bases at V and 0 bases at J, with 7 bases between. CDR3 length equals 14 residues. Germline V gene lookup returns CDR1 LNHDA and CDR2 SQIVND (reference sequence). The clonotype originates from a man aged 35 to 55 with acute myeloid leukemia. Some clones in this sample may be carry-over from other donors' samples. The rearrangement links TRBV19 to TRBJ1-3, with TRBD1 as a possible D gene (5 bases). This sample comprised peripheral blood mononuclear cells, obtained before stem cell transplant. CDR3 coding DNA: TGTGCCAGTAGTACCGGGGGCTCTGGAAACACCATATATTTT. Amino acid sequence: CASSTGGSGNTIYF.